This T cell receptor beta chain was observed in a study of blood T cell repertoires in COVID-19. The wider study: The origin of the acute and convalescent COVID-19 samples was the United States, Italy and Spain. PBMCs, B-cell-depleted T cells, or T cells were the source of the cDNA or gDNA that made up the material.

TCRdb's table, derived via immunoSEQ multiplex PCR, lists solely in-frame clones and lacks some. The sample has 200,000 to 250,000 clones; 88% are singletons. Germline values: CDR1 SNHLY, CDR2 FYNNEI. V was shortened by 8 bases and J by 0 bases, with 10 bases between the two germline ends. The CDR3 is 13 amino acids. This clone was seen once. The clonotype comes from a woman aged 55-70 years with acute or convalescent COVID-19. The chain joins TRBV2 to TRBJ1-1; D not resolved. The sample taken for sequencing was peripheral blood. CDR3 DNA: TGTGCCAGCGTTCCCCGGGTGAACACTGAAGCTTTCTTT. It is translated as CASVPRVNTEAFF.